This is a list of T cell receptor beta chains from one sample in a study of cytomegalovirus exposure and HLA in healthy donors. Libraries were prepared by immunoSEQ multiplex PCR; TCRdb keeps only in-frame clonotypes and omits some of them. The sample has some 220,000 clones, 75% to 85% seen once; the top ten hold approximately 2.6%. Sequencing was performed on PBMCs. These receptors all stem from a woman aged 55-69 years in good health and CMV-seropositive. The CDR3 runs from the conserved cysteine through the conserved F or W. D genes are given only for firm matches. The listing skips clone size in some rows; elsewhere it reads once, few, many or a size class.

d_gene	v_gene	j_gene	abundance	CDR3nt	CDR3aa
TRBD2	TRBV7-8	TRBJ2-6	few	TGTGCCAGCAGCTTAGCGGGAGGGAACTCTGGGGCCAACGTCCTGACTTTC	CASSLAGGNSGANVLTF
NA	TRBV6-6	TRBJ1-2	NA	TGTGCCAGCAGTTGGGGGCAGGGTCGCTACACCTTC	CASSWGQGRYTF
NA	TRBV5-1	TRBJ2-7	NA	TGCGCCAGCAGCCCCCAGGACAGCTCCTACGAGCAGTACTTC	CASSPQDSSYEQYF
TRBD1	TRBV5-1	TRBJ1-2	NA	TGCGCCAGCAGGTCTACGACAGGGAACGACTATGGCTACACCTTC	CASRSTTGNDYGYTF
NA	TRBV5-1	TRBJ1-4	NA	TGCGCCAGCAGCCTATGGGGGGAGGAAAAACTGTTTTTT	CASSLWGEEKLFF
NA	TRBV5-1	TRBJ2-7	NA	TGCGCCAGCAGCGCCGCTAGAGCGTACAAGGCGGGCGAGCAGTACTTC	CASSAARAYKAGEQYF
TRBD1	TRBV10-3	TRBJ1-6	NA	TGTGCCATCAGTGCCCAACAGGACAGGGCAAGGTCACCCCTCCACTTT	CAISAQQDRARSPLHF
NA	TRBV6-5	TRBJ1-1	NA	TGTGCCAGCACCTATCTTAGTGGCACTGAAGCTTTCTTT	CASTYLSGTEAFF
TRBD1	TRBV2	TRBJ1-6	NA	TGTGCCAGCACCAGCTTGGGACAGGGCTATAATTCACCCCTCCACTTT	CASTSLGQGYNSPLHF
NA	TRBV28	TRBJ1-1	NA	TGTGCCAGCAGTACTCCCGCAGGGTACACTGAAGCTTTCTTT	CASSTPAGYTEAFF
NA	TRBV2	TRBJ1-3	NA	TGTGCCAGCAGAAAGCAGCAGGCGGGATCTGGAAACACCATATATTTT	CASRKQQAGSGNTIYF
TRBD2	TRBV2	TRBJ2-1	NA	TGTGCCAGCGGCACCGACAGCGGGGGTGAGCAGTTCTTC	CASGTDSGGEQFF
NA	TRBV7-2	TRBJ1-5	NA	TGTGCCAGCAGCATTACAGCTAATCAGCCCCAGCATTTT	CASSITANQPQHF
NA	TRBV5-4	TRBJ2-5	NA	TGTGCCAGCAGCTTGGGGGCAGGGTTGGAGACCCAGTACTTC	CASSLGAGLETQYF
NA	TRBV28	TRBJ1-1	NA	TGTGCCAGCAGTCCTTCTTCGGGACAAGAGAACACTGAAGCTTTCTTT	CASSPSSGQENTEAFF
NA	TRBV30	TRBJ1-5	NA	TGTGCCTGGAGGGCTCCGGGGTGGATGGGTCAGCCCCAGCATTTT	CAWRAPGWMGQPQHF
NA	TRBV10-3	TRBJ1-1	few	TGTGCCATCAGTGATATGAACACTGAAGCTTTCTTT	CAISDMNTEAFF
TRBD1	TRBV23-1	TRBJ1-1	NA	TGCGCCAGCGCCCCAACAGGGGCCAAAGCAAACACTGAAGCTTTCTTT	CASAPTGAKANTEAFF
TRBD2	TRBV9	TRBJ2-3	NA	TGTGCCAGCAGCGTAGGTACTAGCGGGAGCACAGATACGCAGTATTTT	CASSVGTSGSTDTQYF
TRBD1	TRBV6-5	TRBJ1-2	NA	TGTGCCAGCAGTCAGGGACAGGGCTCAAACACCTTC	CASSQGQGSNTF
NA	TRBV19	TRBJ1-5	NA	TGTGCCAGTAGTTCATCCCGTCCCCCGGGGGGCAATCAGCCCCAGCATTTT	CASSSSRPPGGNQPQHF
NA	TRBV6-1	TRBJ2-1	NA	TGTGCCAGCAGTGTCGGGGGGCCTTACAATGAGCAGTTCTTC	CASSVGGPYNEQFF
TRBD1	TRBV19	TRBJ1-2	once	TGTGCCAGTAGTATAGGCAGGGGGCGGCATGGCTACACCTTC	CASSIGRGRHGYTF
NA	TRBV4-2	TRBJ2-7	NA	TGTGCCAGCAGCCAAGTTTCCTCGAGGGTTGGGGACGAGCAGTACTTC	CASSQVSSRVGDEQYF
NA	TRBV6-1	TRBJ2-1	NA	TGTGCGTTGCGGATCCTCAACAATGAGCAGTTCTTC	CALRILNNEQFF
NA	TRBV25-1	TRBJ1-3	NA	TGTGCCAGCAGGGAGTCGGGATCTGGAAACACCATATATTTT	CASRESGSGNTIYF
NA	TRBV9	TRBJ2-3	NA	TGTGCCAGCAGCGTAAGTCCGGAGGTGGCAGATACGCAGTATTTT	CASSVSPEVADTQYF
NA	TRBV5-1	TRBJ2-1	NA	TGCGCCAGCAGCTTGGGGGCCGATGAGCAGTTCTTC	CASSLGADEQFF
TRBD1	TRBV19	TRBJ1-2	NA	TGTGCCAGTAGTAGCGACAGGGGCTATGGCTACACCTTC	CASSSDRGYGYTF
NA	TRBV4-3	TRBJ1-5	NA	TGCGCCAGCAGCCAAGATGAGGGTCAGCCCCAGCATTTT	CASSQDEGQPQHF
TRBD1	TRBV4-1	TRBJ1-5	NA	TGCGCCAGCAGCCGAACCGGGACAGGGGGCTGGGAGCCCCAGCATTTT	CASSRTGTGGWEPQHF
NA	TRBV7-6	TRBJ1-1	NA	TGTGCCAGCAGCTTAGGTGGGGGGGGTACTGAAGCTTTCTTT	CASSLGGGGTEAFF
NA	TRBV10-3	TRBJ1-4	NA	TGTGCCATCAGTGACGCCGGGGGTAATGAAAAACTGTTTTTT	CAISDAGGNEKLFF
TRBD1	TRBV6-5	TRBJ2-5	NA	TGTGCCAGCAGATCGACAGGGGCTGAGACCCAGTACTTC	CASRSTGAETQYF
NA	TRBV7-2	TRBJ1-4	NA	TGTGCCAGCACCCGACACTCAACTAATGAAAAACTGTTTTTT	CASTRHSTNEKLFF
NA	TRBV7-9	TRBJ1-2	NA	TGTGCCAGCAGCTTGGAGGCAGGGGATGGCTACACCTTC	CASSLEAGDGYTF
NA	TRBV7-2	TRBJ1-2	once	TGTGCCAGCAGCTCGGCGGGCAGTAACTATGGCTACACCTTC	CASSSAGSNYGYTF
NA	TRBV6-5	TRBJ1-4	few	TGTGCCAGCACCCAGGTCATGGGTAATGAAAAACTGTTTTTT	CASTQVMGNEKLFF
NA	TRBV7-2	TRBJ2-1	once	TGTGCCAGCAGCTTAGCGGGGGGGGCGAACAATGAGCAGTTCTTC	CASSLAGGANNEQFF
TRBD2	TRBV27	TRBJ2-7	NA	TGTGCCAGCACCCCTGGGGGGAGGGCCTCCGAGCAGTACTTC	CASTPGGRASEQYF
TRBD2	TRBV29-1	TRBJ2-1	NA	TGCAGCGTTGATACTAGCGGGGGGGACAATGAGCAGTTCTTC	CSVDTSGGDNEQFF
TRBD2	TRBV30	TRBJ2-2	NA	TGTGCCTGGAAGACTAGCGGAAACACCGGGGAGCTGTTTTTT	CAWKTSGNTGELFF
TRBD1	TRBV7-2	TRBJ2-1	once	TGTGCCAGCAGCTTGGGACAGTTTAAGGAGCAGTTCTTC	CASSLGQFKEQFF
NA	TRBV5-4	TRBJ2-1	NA	TGTGCCAGCAGCTTGGTCGGGAGTTGGAACAATGAGCAGTTCTTC	CASSLVGSWNNEQFF
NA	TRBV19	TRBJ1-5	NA	TGTGCCAGTAGTACACAGGGAATGAATCAGCCCCAGCATTTT	CASSTQGMNQPQHF
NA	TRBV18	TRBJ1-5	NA	TGTGCCAGCTCACCAGGACTCCCGAGCAATCAGCCCCAGCATTTT	CASSPGLPSNQPQHF
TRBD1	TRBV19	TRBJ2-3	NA	TGTGCCAGTAGTATCGGACAGGGGTTTAGGGCAGATACGCAGTATTTT	CASSIGQGFRADTQYF
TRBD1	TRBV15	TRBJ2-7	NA	TGTGCCACCAGCAGTGGGGACAGGGCGAACGAGCAGTACTTC	CATSSGDRANEQYF
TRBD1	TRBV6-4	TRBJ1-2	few	TGTGCCAGCAGTGGCGGACAGGGGAGGGGAGGCTACACCTTC	CASSGGQGRGGYTF
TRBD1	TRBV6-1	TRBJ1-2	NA	TGTGCCAGCAGCCTCCCCCCGGGACAGGGTAGAGGCTACACCTTC	CASSLPPGQGRGYTF
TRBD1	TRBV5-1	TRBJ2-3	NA	TGCGCCAGCAGCCAGGACAGGTGGGGAGATACGCAGTATTTT	CASSQDRWGDTQYF
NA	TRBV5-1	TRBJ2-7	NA	TGCGCCAGCAGCTTGGGACAGTCCACGTACGAGCAGTGCTTC	CASSLGQSTYEQCF
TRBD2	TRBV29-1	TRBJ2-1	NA	TGCAGCGTTGGACTAGCGCCTGCCGATGAGCAGTTCTTC	CSVGLAPADEQFF
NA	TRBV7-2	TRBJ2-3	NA	TGTGCCAGCAGCTTAGGTTCTAGCAGCCCAGATACGCAGTATTTT	CASSLGSSSPDTQYF
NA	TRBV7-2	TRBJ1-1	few	TGTGCCAGCAGCTCGCCACCCTGGGCAACGGCTTTCTTT	CASSSPPWATAFF